The clone carrying this T cell receptor beta chain showed up many times. Patients counted as stable if ophthalmopathy did not develop within 18 months. Diagnosis relied on clinical symptoms, serum thyroxine and TRAb, thyroid ultrasound and orbital computed tomography. The entry originates in a study of T cells in Graves' hyperthyroidism and ophthalmopathy. CDR3 length: 14 amino acids. Germline assignment: CDR1 SNHLY and CDR2 FYNNEI. V was shortened by 5 bases and J by 5 bases, with 16 bases between the two germline ends. The TCR beta CDR3 regions underwent amplification using RNA transcripts as the source. A first-round RT-PCR of the TCR CDR3 used the HTBI primer set. In TCRdb, the multiplex PCR reads were re-called with MiXCR into one record per CDR3 protein. Altogether over 90,000 distinct CDR3 sequences are present, less than 55% being singletons, with the ten largest covering approximately 27%.

The chain couples TRBV2 to TRBJ2-7, with D perhaps matching TRBD1 (7 bases). The clonotype comes from a man aged 40-55 years with Graves' hyperthyroidism. The sequenced sample was blood. The CDR3 coding sequence is TGTGCCAGCAGTCGGGAGACAGGGTTACACGAGCAGTACTTC. The encoded protein is CASSRETGLHEQYF.